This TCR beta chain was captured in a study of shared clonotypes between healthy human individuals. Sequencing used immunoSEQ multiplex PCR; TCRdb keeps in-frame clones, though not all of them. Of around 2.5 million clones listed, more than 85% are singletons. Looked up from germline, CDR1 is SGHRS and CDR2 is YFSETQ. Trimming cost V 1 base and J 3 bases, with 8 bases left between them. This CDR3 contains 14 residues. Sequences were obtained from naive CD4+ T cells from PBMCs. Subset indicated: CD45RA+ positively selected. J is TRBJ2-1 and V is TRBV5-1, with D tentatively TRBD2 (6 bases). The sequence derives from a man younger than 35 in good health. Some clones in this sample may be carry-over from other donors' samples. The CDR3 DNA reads TGCGCCAGCAGCTTGCTAGCGAACTACAATGAGCAGTTCTTC. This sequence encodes CASSLLANYNEQFF.